The rows below give T cell receptor beta chains drawn from one sample of a study of blood T cell repertoires in COVID-19. TCRdb's copy holds only in-frame clones and misses some; the assay was immunoSEQ multiplex PCR. In the table there are 350,000 or so clones, about 86% of which are singletons. Input material: PBMCs or T cells enriched from blood (not recorded which). Receptors were obtained from a middle-aged woman with acute COVID-19. Both conserved end residues are part of each CDR3.

TRBJ2-3 TRBV7-2 CASSLVGASGRADTQYF
TRBJ2-5 TRBV28 CASSFSRVGQETQYF
TRBJ2-7 TRBV11-2 CASNTPGQGAWEQYF
TRBJ1-5 TRBV27 CASRAGFLRPQHF
TRBJ2-1 TRBV11-2 CASSLWTSGHLNNEQFF
TRBJ1-1 TRBV4-1 CASSQTGNRGSGTEAFF
TRBJ2-5 TRBV7-2 CASGTGGVFWPEETQYF
TRBJ1-1 TRBV4-2 CASSQELMNTEAFF
TRBJ1-3 TRBV27 CASSGQGASGNTIYF
TRBJ2-1 TRBV4-1 CASSLGHLSSYNEQFF
TRBJ2-6 TRBV2 CASGSGDSGANVLTF
TRBJ1-2 TRBV28 CASRVPRGLYGYTF
TRBJ1-5 TRBV5-1 CASRTVEFQPQHF
TRBJ1-1 TRBV10-3 CAAKDSANTEAFF
TRBJ2-1 TRBV6-2/TRBV6-3 CASSFPSGKLASESSYNEQFF
TRBJ2-7 TRBV7-9 CASGGTRVYEQYF
TRBJ2-3 TRBV13 CASSSLTGTTDTQYF
TRBJ2-1 TRBV6-1 CASSDGSAGGKQFF
TRBJ1-4 TRBV3-1/TRBV3-2 CASSQTGGFNEKLFF
TRBJ1-1 TRBV18 CASSPQAGVTEAFF
TRBJ2-1 TRBV6-4 CASSDSMLRRVMQFF
TRBJ1-2 TRBV6-1 CASSDHRATLRYGYTF
TRBJ2-1 TRBV5-1 CASSLAGSSYNEQFF
TRBJ2-3 TRBV6-5 CASSSRLGAVTDTQYF
TRBJ1-1 TRBV7-2 CASSWGQGRSTEAFF
TRBJ2-3 TRBV3-1/TRBV3-2 CASSQDPSGSADTQYF
TRBJ2-1 TRBV9 CASSVAMASFSYNEQFF
TRBJ2-5 TRBV5-1 CASSLGQAPPATQYF